Detailed here is one T cell receptor beta chain. Its antigen specificity is not known. There are no base qualities to consult, and no much larger clone falls within one base. CDR1 and CDR2 are drawn from the germline V gene (reference sequence): SEHNR, FQNEAQ. For this chain, trimming is 1 base at the V end and 4 bases at the J end, and the number of junction bases without a gene match is 5. Reading from cysteine to phenylalanine, the CDR3 counts 16 amino acids. Only the CDR3 region is kept as DNA, spanning 48 bases read in frame from base 1. This sample is drawn from a study of breast tumors, draining lymph nodes, adjacent tissues (dated by TCRdb to 2016 to 2017). Study-level background: Breast cancer patients provided tumor, adjacent nontumor tissue and axillary lymph nodes, and the study compared the TCR beta repertoires across these three sources. The study was designed to assess the relationships and possible T-cell exchange between tumor, surrounding tissue and draining lymph node repertoires in human breast cancer. Paper-wide results and their limitations: Tumor and nontumor tissue repertoires were significantly more similar in luminal-like than in basal-like breast cancer. Tumors showed preferential V and J gene usage, and their T-cell repertoire diversity fell below that of lymph nodes yet above that of nontumor tissue. The study presented the conclusion that tumor T cells originate in lymph nodes as consistent with a hypothesis, not as something directly demonstrated. A scenario in which most tumor T cells derive from the lymph node and then expand within tumor tissue was judged to be consistent with the data.

Sequenced using an Illumina HiSeq 2000. Multiplex PCR amplification was used to build the TCR beta chain libraries. The amplified TCR beta chain products were analyzed by high-throughput sequencing. TCRdb took the public reads, trimmed them with fastp at Q25, ran MiXCR for clone calling and kept in-frame beta chains. Identical CDR3 proteins give one entry, which carries the most common genes and DNA. The sample has about 22,000 distinct CDR3 sequences on record, roughly 55% of them singletons. Around an eighth of the sample rests with the top ten. The sequencing input was breast tumor tissue. Recombination linked TRBV7-9 to TRBJ2-3; 10 central bases correspond to TRBD2. The receptor was isolated from a female donor with breast cancer. Some clones in this sample may be carry-over from other donors' samples. The CDR3 region: CASSLVASGSADTQYF. The nucleotide sequence reads TGTGCCAGCAGCTTAGTGGCTAGCGGGAGTGCAGATACGCAGTATTTT.